Included here is one T cell receptor (beta chain) sequence, with context. The antigen it recognizes is unknown. No base-level quality is on record; no much larger clone is a single base apart. The library was obtained by RACE. The instrument was a NextSeq 500. Library preparation attached unique molecular identifiers to individual cDNA molecules for quantitative, reproducible TCR counting. From each blood RNA sample, both TCR alpha and TCR beta chains were sequenced. On the study's bioinformatics: A median of roughly 99,000 TCRs per sample was observed, with a range of about 20,000 to 700,000. The Decombinator software suite was used to annotate the V, J and CDR3 of the TCR reads. To make PS versus PT1 abundance plots, every sample was subsampled to the same number of TCRs (28,000). TCRs were defined as expanded if absent before sensitization and observed at least eight times at the 2-week time point. TCRdb reran the public reads through fastp at Q25 and MiXCR, keeping productive beta chains. Entries are consolidated by CDR3 protein sequence, retaining the most common genes and DNA. Here the V and J calls rest on TCRdb's processing, not on the authors' analysis. This sample gives tens of thousands of distinct CDR3 sequences in total; 6.5% to 10% of them show up just once. 3% to 4.5% of the sample lies in the top ten.

The data were obtained in a study of human T cells and chemical hapten exposure (TCRdb year 2021). For the wider study: For sensitization, 2% DPC in acetone was applied to a roughly 2 cm by roughly 2 cm area of upper inner arm skin. Patients additionally received weekly therapeutic DPC doses to the scalp throughout the approximately 25-week study period. Patch testing was done on the upper back using Finn chambers containing 0.01% DPC, and results were scored after 6 days according to International Contact Dermatitis Research Group standards. The patient cohort, mostly female, included alopecia areata with under or over 50% scalp involvement, alopecia totalis and alopecia universalis. Libraries were combined into a pool for sequencing, and differences in TCR yield between samples came mainly from small differences in library volumes within the pool. This study followed changes in the peripheral blood TCR repertoire in vivo during primary and secondary sensitization of alopecia patients to the hapten diphenylcyclopropenone (DPC). Blood was sampled from patients pre-sensitization (week 0) and at 2, 6 and about 24 weeks after DPC sensitization. For TCR sequencing, blood came from 25 to 35 alopecia patients at anywhere from one to four time points (pre-sensitization, 2, 6 and 24 weeks). Study-wide conclusions, independent of this receptor: Patch test score correlated positively with the number of PT1 expanded TCRs, reaching significance at thresholds 8, 16 and 32 but not at 4. No change with DPC sensitization was found in the number of TCRs above 1 in 1000 frequency, and no evidence of global repertoire structure alterations was found. All patients had alopecia, a presumed autoimmune disease, so their immune response might differ from that of healthy individuals. After repeated subsampling, changes were observed in the strength of the expansion versus patch-test correlation and in the threshold at which the correlation became significant. Compared with pre-sensitization or healthy control sets, expanded TCRs formed significantly more large CDR3 similarity clusters, which is consistent with antigen-driven responses.

Sample time point, as interpreted from the label and publication: patch test 2, 6 weeks after DPC sensitization. The treatment or condition label here, explained by the study, means: therapeutic diphenylcyclopropenone sensitization with weekly scalp DPC. At each patch-test visit, blood was drawn before the patch test was applied. Eligible patients were aged 18 to 70, diagnosed with alopecia, deemed suitable for DPC therapy, and excluded if pregnant. Total RNA was extracted from unfractionated whole blood collected in Tempus Blood RNA tubes. This receptor was taken from a woman in her 50s with alopecia areata. Some clones in this sample may be carry-over from other donors' samples. This specimen was whole blood, taken in connection with sensitization to the hapten diphenylcyclopropenone (DPC).

The nucleotide sequence is given as TGTGCCAGCAGTCCTCTACTAGCGGGAGGAGAGACCCAGTACTTC. This encodes CASSPLLAGGETQYF. This chain joins TRBV27 to TRBJ2-5, and TRBD2 aligns with 12 junction nucleotides. Unmatched junction bases come to 5, with V trimmed by 5 bases and J by 4 bases. For CDR1 and CDR2, the germline V gene (reference sequence) lists MNHEY and SMNVEV. The CDR3 spans 15 residues, from the cysteine through the phenylalanine. The DNA shown is the 45-base CDR3, in frame from base 1.